The rows below give T cell receptor beta chains drawn from one sample of a study of CD8+ T cells in alopecia areata. The repertoire was sequenced with immunoSEQ multiplex PCR; TCRdb's copy has only in-frame clones and lacks some. In the table there are fewer than 110,000 clones, approximately 84% of which are singletons. Sequenced material: CD8+ T cells sorted from blood, taken at approximately week 30, from a patient treated with tofacitinib. Receptors originate from a human donor with alopecia areata. Each CDR3 is given with its conserved first and last residue. The order of the fields is CDR3 protein, CDR3 DNA, CDR3 length, D gene, J gene, V gene, clone size. A D gene is named only where the DNA matches it firmly. Rows may omit the clone size; those that give it use once, few, many or a size class.

CDR3: CAWSVGGLVTEAFF; DNA: TGTGCCTGGAGTGTGGGGGGGCTCGTCACTGAAGCTTTCTTT; length: 14; D: NA; J: TRBJ1-1; V: TRBV30; size: NA
CDR3: CASSIASIEQYF; DNA: TGTGCCAGCAGCATAGCGAGTATCGAGCAGTACTTC; length: 12; D: NA; J: TRBJ2-7; V: TRBV11-2; size: NA
CDR3: CAWSVLGAGDEQYF; DNA: TGTGCCTGGAGTGTACTAGGGGCAGGGGACGAGCAGTACTTC; length: 14; D: NA; J: TRBJ2-7; V: TRBV30; size: once
CDR3: CASSQEVLNTEAFF; DNA: TGTGCCAGCAGCCAAGAAGTCCTGAACACTGAAGCTTTCTTT; length: 14; D: NA; J: TRBJ1-1; V: TRBV4-2; size: NA
CDR3: CASSIGVGLASYNEQFF; DNA: TGTGCCAGTAGTATAGGCGTGGGACTAGCCTCCTACAATGAGCAGTTCTTC; length: 17; D: TRBD2; J: TRBJ2-1; V: TRBV19; size: NA
CDR3: CSAPTGYGYTF; DNA: TGCAGCGCACCGACAGGGTACGGCTACACCTTC; length: 11; D: TRBD1; J: TRBJ1-2; V: TRBV29-1; size: NA
CDR3: CSVEDPLQYNYGYTF; DNA: TGCAGCGTTGAAGATCCTCTACAGTACAACTATGGCTACACCTTC; length: 15; D: NA; J: TRBJ1-2; V: TRBV29-1; size: NA
CDR3: CASSLFTGTNTGELFF; DNA: TGTGCCAGCAGTTTATTTACAGGGACGAACACCGGGGAGCTGTTTTTT; length: 16; D: NA; J: TRBJ2-2; V: TRBV27; size: NA
CDR3: CASSSQGAEGEKLFF; DNA: TGTGCCAGCAGTTCACAGGGGGCAGAAGGAGAAAAACTGTTTTTT; length: 15; D: TRBD1; J: TRBJ1-4; V: TRBV27; size: NA
CDR3: CASSEREDQYF; DNA: TGTGCCAGCAGTGAAAGGGAAGACCAGTATTTT; length: 11; D: NA; J: TRBJ2-3; V: TRBV25-1; size: NA
CDR3: CASSLAGKPYEQYF; DNA: TGTGCCAGCAGCCTAGCGGGCAAACCCTACGAGCAGTACTTC; length: 14; D: TRBD2; J: TRBJ2-7; V: TRBV6-6; size: once
CDR3: CASSPGQGDEQYF; DNA: TGTGCCAGCAGCCCGGGACAGGGTGATGAGCAGTACTTC; length: 13; D: TRBD1; J: TRBJ2-7; V: TRBV7-7; size: NA
CDR3: CASGETSYEQYF; DNA: TGTGCCAGCGGGGAAACCTCCTACGAGCAGTACTTC; length: 12; D: NA; J: TRBJ2-7; V: TRBV27; size: NA
CDR3: CAWSVTTDTQYF; DNA: TGTGCCTGGAGTGTAACTACAGATACGCAGTATTTT; length: 12; D: NA; J: TRBJ2-3; V: TRBV30; size: NA
CDR3: CASHSMPPTDTQYF; DNA: TGTGCCAGCCACAGTATGCCCCCCACAGATACGCAGTATTTT; length: 14; D: NA; J: TRBJ2-3; V: TRBV27; size: NA
CDR3: CSVANRANQPQHF; DNA: TGCAGCGTCGCTAACAGGGCCAATCAGCCCCAGCATTTT; length: 13; D: NA; J: TRBJ1-5; V: TRBV29-1; size: NA
CDR3: CASSLGTGPNEKLFF; DNA: TGTGCCAGCAGCCTTGGGACAGGGCCTAATGAAAAACTGTTTTTT; length: 15; D: TRBD1; J: TRBJ1-4; V: TRBV6-5; size: NA
CDR3: CSVGTGTSYEQYF; DNA: TGCAGCGTTGGGACAGGGACCTCCTACGAGCAGTACTTC; length: 13; D: TRBD1; J: TRBJ2-7; V: TRBV29-1; size: NA
CDR3: CASRPFFGSSYEQYF; DNA: TGCGCCAGCAGACCATTTTTCGGGAGCTCCTACGAGCAGTACTTC; length: 15; D: NA; J: TRBJ2-7; V: TRBV5-1; size: NA
CDR3: CASSGEPQHF; DNA: TGTGCCAGTTCCGGGGAGCCCCAGCATTTT; length: 10; D: NA; J: TRBJ1-5; V: TRBV19; size: NA
CDR3: CASSYGAGGGDTQYF; DNA: TGTGCCAGCAGTTACGGAGCGGGAGGCGGAGATACGCAGTATTTT; length: 15; D: TRBD2; J: TRBJ2-3; V: TRBV6-5; size: NA
CDR3: CASSLGIYGYTF; DNA: TGTGCCAGCAGCTTAGGGATCTATGGCTACACCTTC; length: 12; D: NA; J: TRBJ1-2; V: TRBV13; size: NA
CDR3: CSVELAGSTDTQYF; DNA: TGCAGCGTTGAACTAGCGGGAAGCACAGATACGCAGTATTTT; length: 14; D: TRBD2; J: TRBJ2-3; V: TRBV29-1; size: once
CDR3: CASSQGVASTDTQYF; DNA: TGTGCCAGCAGCCAAGGGGTTGCTAGCACAGATACGCAGTATTTT; length: 15; D: NA; J: TRBJ2-3; V: TRBV4-2; size: NA
CDR3: CASSLGQDSYNEQFF; DNA: TGTGCCAGCAGCCTAGGACAGGACTCCTACAATGAGCAGTTCTTC; length: 15; D: TRBD1; J: TRBJ2-1; V: TRBV13; size: NA
CDR3: CASSYDGQLEQFF; DNA: TGTGCCAGCAGTTACGATGGGCAGCTTGAGCAGTTCTTC; length: 13; D: NA; J: TRBJ2-1; V: TRBV6-5; size: NA
CDR3: CASSQDPGQDYGYTF; DNA: TGCGCCAGCAGCCAAGACCCCGGACAGGACTATGGCTACACCTTC; length: 15; D: TRBD1; J: TRBJ1-2; V: TRBV4-1; size: NA
CDR3: CASSLSRAGKEQYF; DNA: TGTGCCAGCAGTTTAAGTCGGGCAGGGAAGGAGCAGTACTTC; length: 14; D: NA; J: TRBJ2-7; V: TRBV27; size: NA
CDR3: CASSSISPPGGYGYTF; DNA: TGTGCCAGCAGCTCGATATCCCCTCCGGGGGGCTATGGCTACACCTTC; length: 16; D: NA; J: TRBJ1-2; V: TRBV7-2; size: NA
CDR3: CAITAGAYEQYF; DNA: TGTGCCATAACGGCAGGGGCCTACGAGCAGTACTTC; length: 12; D: NA; J: TRBJ2-7; V: TRBV7-2; size: NA
CDR3: CASSDGTGHTDTQYF; DNA: TGTGCCAGCAGTGACGGGACAGGGCACACAGATACGCAGTATTTT; length: 15; D: TRBD1; J: TRBJ2-3; V: TRBV6-4; size: NA
CDR3: CASSLTDSNQPQHF; DNA: TGTGCCAGCAGCTTAACGGATAGCAATCAGCCCCAGCATTTT; length: 14; D: NA; J: TRBJ1-5; V: TRBV7-9; size: NA
CDR3: CASSPRTGTGELFF; DNA: TGTGCCAGCAGCCCCCGGACAGGGACCGGGGAGCTGTTTTTT; length: 14; D: TRBD1; J: TRBJ2-2; V: TRBV13; size: NA
CDR3: CASSLTYSNQPQHF; DNA: TGTGCCAGCAGCTTAACATATAGCAATCAGCCCCAGCATTTT; length: 14; D: NA; J: TRBJ1-5; V: TRBV7-8; size: NA
CDR3: CASRIGSNQPQHF; DNA: TGTGCCAGCAGGATCGGAAGCAATCAGCCCCAGCATTTT; length: 13; D: NA; J: TRBJ1-5; V: TRBV6-1; size: NA
CDR3: CASSIEGQGYTGELFF; DNA: TGCGCCAGCAGTATCGAGGGACAGGGGTACACCGGGGAGCTGTTTTTT; length: 16; D: TRBD1; J: TRBJ2-2; V: TRBV5-1; size: NA
CDR3: CASSISGSYEQYF; DNA: TGTGCCAGTAGTATCAGCGGCTCCTACGAGCAGTACTTC; length: 13; D: NA; J: TRBJ2-7; V: TRBV19; size: NA
CDR3: CASSQDWGYEQYF; DNA: TGTGCCAGCAGCCAAGATTGGGGGTACGAGCAGTACTTC; length: 13; D: NA; J: TRBJ2-7; V: TRBV14; size: NA
CDR3: CASTPGGDTGELFF; DNA: TGTGCCAGTACCCCCGGGGGTGACACCGGGGAGCTGTTTTTT; length: 14; D: NA; J: TRBJ2-2; V: TRBV6-1; size: once
CDR3: CASSHYGTDTQYF; DNA: TGTGCCAGCAGCCATTATGGCACGGATACGCAGTATTTT; length: 13; D: NA; J: TRBJ2-3; V: TRBV14; size: NA
CDR3: CASSPSSGMPYNEQFF; DNA: TGCGCCAGCAGCCCCAGTTCGGGGATGCCCTACAATGAGCAGTTCTTC; length: 16; D: NA; J: TRBJ2-1; V: TRBV4-1; size: NA
CDR3: CASSLLAGGDYEQYF; DNA: TGTGCCAGCAGCTTACTAGCGGGGGGAGACTACGAGCAGTACTTC; length: 15; D: TRBD2; J: TRBJ2-7; V: TRBV7-9; size: NA